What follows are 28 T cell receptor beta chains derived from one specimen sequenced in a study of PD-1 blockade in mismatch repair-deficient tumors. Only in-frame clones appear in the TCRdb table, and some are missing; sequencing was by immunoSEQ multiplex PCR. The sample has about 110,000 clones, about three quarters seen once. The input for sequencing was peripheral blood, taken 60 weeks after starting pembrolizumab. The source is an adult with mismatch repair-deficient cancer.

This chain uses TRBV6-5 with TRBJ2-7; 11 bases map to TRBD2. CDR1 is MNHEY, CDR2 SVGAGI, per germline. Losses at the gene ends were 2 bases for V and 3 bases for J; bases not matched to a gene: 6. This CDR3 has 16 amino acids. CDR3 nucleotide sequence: TGTGCCAGCAGTTACGCGACTAGCGGGGCGAACTACGAGCAGTACTTC. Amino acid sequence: CASSYATSGANYEQYF.

This CDR3 reads CAWSLLTDTQYF. DNA of the CDR3: TGTGCCTGGAGTCTTCTGACAGATACGCAGTATTTT. The rearrangement joins TRBV30 to TRBJ2-3; D gene unclear. The CDR3 spans 12 residues. V shed 2 bases and J shed 3 bases, with 6 bases lying between them. From germline, CDR1 is GTSNPN and CDR2 SVGIG (reference sequence).

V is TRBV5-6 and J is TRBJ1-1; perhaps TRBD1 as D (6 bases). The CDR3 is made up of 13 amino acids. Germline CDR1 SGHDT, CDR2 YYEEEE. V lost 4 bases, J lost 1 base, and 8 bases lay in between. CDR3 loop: CASSGTSNTEAFF. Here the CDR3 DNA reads TGTGCCAGCAGCGGGACATCGAACACTGAAGCTTTCTTT.

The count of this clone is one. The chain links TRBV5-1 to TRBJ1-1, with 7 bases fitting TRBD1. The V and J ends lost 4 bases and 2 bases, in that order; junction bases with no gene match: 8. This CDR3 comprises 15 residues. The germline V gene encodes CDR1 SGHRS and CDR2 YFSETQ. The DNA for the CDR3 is TGCGCCAGCAGCGAAACCGGGACAGTCAACACTGAAGCTTTCTTT. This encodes CASSETGTVNTEAFF.

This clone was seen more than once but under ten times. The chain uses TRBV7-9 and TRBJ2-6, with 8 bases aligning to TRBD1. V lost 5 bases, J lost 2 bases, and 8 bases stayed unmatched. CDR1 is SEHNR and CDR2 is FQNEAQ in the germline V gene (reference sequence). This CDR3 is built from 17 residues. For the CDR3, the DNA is TGTGCCAGCAGCCGTAAGGGACAGGAGGCTGGGGCCAACGTCCTGACTTTC. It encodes CASSRKGQEAGANVLTF.

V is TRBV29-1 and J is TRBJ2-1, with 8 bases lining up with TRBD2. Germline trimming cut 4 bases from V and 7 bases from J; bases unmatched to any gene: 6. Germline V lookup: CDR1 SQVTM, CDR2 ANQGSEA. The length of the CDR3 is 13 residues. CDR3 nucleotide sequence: TGCAGCGTTGGGTGGACTAGCAGTAATGAGCAGTTCTTC. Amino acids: CSVGWTSSNEQFF.

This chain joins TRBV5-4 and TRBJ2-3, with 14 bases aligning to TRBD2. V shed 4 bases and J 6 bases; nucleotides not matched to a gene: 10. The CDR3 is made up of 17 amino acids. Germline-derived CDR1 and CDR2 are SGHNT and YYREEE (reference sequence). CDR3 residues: CASSPGTSGSRQDTQYF. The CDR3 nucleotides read TGTGCCAGCAGCCCAGGGACTAGCGGGAGCCGTCAGGATACGCAGTATTTT.

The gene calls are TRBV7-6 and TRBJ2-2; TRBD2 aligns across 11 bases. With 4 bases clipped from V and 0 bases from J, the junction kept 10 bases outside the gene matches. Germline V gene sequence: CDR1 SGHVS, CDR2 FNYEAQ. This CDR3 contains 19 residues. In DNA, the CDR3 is TGTGCCAGCAGCTCCGGACTAGCGGGCGGAATCGCGAACACCGGGGAGCTGTTTTTT. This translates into CASSSGLAGGIANTGELFF.

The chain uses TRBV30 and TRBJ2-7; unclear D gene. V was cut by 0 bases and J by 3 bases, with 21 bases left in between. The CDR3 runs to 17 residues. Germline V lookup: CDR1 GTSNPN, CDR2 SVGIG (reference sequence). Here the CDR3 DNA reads TGTGCCTGGAGTGTACCGGGCCTGACCGGAGCTGTCTACGAGCAGTACTTC. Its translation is CAWSVPGLTGAVYEQYF.

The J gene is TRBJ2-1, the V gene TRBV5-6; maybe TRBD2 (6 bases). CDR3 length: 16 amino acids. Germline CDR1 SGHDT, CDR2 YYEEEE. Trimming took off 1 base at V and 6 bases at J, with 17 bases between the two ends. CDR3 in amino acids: CASSLPAGKGRNEQFF. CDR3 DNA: TGTGCCAGCAGCTTGCCGGCGGGGAAGGGTCGCAATGAGCAGTTCTTC.

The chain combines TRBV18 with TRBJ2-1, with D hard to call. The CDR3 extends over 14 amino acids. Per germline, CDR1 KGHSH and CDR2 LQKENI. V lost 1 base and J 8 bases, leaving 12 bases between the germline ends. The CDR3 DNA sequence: TGTGCCAGCTCACCACTACCTATAAGAGATGAGCAGTTCTTC. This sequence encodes CASSPLPIRDEQFF.

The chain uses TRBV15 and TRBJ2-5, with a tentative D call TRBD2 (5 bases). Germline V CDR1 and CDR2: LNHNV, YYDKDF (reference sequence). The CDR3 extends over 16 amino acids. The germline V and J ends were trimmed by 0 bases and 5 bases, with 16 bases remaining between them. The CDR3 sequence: CATSRDAGPASETQYF. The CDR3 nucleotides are TGTGCCACCAGCAGAGATGCGGGCCCTGCTTCCGAGACCCAGTACTTC.

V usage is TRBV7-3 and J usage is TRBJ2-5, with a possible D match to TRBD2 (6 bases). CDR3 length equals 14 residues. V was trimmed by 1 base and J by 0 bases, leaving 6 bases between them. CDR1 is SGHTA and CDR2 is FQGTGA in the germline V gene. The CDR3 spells CASSLSGDQETQYF. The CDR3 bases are TGTGCCAGCAGCTTAAGCGGGGACCAAGAGACCCAGTACTTC.

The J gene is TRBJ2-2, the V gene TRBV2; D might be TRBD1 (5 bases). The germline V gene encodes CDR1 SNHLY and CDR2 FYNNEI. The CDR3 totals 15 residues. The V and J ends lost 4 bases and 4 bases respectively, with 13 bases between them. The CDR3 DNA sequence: TGTGCCAGCAGTGGACAGCGTCCGGGCACCGGGGAGCTGTTTTTT. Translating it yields CASSGQRPGTGELFF. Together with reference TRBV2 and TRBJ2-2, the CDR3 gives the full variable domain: EPEVTQTPSHQVTQMGQEVILRCVPISNHLYFYWYRQILGQKVEFLVSFYNNEISEKSEIFDDQFSVERPDGSNFTLKIRSTKLEDSAMYFCASSGQRPGTGELFFGEGSRLTVL.

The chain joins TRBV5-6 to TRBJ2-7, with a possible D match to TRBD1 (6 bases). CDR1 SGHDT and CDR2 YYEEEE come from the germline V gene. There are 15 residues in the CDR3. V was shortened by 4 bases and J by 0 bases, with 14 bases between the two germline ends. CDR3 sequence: CASSPLGDNSYEQYF. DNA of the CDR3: TGTGCCAGCAGCCCTCTTGGGGACAACTCCTACGAGCAGTACTTC. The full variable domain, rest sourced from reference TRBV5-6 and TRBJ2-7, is DAGVTQSPTHLIKTRGQQVTLRCSPKSGHDTVSWYQQALGQGPQFIFQYYEEEERQRGNFPDRFSGHQFPNYSSELNVNALLLGDSALYLCASSPLGDNSYEQYFGPGTRLTVT.

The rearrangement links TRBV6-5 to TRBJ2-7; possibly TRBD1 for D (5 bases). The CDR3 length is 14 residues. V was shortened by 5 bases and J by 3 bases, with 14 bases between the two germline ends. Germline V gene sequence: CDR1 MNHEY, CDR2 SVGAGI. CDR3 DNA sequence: TGTGCCAGCAGTCGAAGGACAAGTAACTACGAGCAGTACTTC. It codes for CASSRRTSNYEQYF.

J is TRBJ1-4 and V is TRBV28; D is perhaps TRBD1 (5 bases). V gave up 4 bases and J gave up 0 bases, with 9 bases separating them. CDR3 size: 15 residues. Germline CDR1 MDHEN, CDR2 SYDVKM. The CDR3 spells CASSSDSTTNEKLFF. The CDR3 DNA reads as TGTGCCAGCAGTTCCGACAGTACAACTAATGAAAAACTGTTTTTT.

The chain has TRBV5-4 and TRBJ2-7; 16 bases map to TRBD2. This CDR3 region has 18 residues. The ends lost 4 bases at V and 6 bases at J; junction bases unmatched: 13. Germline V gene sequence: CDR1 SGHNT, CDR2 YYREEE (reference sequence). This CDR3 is CASSDGTSGRALALEQYF. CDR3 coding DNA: TGTGCCAGCAGCGACGGGACTAGCGGGAGGGCCTTGGCCCTCGAGCAGTACTTC.

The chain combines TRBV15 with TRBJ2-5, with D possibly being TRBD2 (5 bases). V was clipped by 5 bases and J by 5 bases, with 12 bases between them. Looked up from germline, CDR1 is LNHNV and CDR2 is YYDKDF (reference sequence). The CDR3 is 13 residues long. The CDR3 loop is CATSRGLRETQYF. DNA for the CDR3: TGTGCCACCAGCCGAGGACTTCGGGAGACCCAGTACTTC.

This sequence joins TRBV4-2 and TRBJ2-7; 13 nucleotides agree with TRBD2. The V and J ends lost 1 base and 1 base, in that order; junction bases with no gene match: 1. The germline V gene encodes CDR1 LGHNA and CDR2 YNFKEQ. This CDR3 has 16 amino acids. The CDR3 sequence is CASSQGGLAGSYEQYF. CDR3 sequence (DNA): TGTGCCAGCAGCCAAGGGGGACTAGCGGGGTCCTACGAGCAGTACTTC.

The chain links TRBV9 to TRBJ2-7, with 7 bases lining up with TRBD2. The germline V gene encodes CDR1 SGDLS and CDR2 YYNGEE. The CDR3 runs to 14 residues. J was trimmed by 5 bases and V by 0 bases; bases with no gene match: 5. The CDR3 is CASSVVAGVNEQYF. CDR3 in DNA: TGTGCCAGCAGCGTAGTTGCGGGAGTTAACGAGCAGTACTTC.

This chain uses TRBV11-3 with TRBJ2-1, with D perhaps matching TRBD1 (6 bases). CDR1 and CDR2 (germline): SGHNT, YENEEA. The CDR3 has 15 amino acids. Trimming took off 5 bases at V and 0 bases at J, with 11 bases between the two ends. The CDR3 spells CASSPLTGSYNEQFF. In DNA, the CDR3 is TGTGCCAGCAGCCCTTTGACAGGCTCCTACAATGAGCAGTTCTTC.

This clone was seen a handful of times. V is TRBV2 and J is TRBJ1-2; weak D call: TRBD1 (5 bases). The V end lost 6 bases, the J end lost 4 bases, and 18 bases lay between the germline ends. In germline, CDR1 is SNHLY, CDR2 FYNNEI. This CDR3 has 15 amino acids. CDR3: CASSVQSGLSYGYTF. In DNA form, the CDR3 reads TGTGCCAGCAGCGTACAATCAGGGTTAAGCTATGGCTACACCTTC.

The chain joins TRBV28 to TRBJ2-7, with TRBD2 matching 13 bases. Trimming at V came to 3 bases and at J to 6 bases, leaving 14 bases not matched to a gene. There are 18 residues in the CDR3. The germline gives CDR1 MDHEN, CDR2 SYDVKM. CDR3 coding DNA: TGTGCCAGCAGTTTCCACCGGACTAGCGGGAGTGCAGAGTGCGAGCAGTACTTC. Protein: CASSFHRTSGSAECEQYF.

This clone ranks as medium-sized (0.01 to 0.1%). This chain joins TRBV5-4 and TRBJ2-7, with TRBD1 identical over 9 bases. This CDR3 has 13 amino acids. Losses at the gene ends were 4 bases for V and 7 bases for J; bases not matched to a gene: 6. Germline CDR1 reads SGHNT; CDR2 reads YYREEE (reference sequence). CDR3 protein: CASSLQGANEQYF. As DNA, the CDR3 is TGTGCCAGCAGCCTACAGGGGGCGAATGAGCAGTACTTC.

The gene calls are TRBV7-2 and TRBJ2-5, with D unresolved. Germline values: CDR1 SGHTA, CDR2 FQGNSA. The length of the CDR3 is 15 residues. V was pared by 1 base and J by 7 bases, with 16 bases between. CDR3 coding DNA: TGTGCCAGCAGCTTAGGGTCGACAAGTCGTGGGACCCAGTACTTC. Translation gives CASSLGSTSRGTQYF. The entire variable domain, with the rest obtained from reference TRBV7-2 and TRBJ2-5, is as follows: GAGVSQSPSNKVTEKGKDVELRCDPISGHTALYWYRQSLGQGLEFLIYFQGNSAPDKSGLPSDRFSAERTGGSVSTLTIQRTQQEDSAVYLCASSLGSTSRGTQYFGPGTRLLVL.

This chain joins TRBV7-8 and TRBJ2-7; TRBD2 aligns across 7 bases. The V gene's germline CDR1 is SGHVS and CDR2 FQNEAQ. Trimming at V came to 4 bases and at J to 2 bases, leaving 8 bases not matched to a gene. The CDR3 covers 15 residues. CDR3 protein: CASSSTPGLTYEQYF. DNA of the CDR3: TGTGCCAGCAGCTCGACGCCGGGACTAACCTACGAGCAGTACTTC. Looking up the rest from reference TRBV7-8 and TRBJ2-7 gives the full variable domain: GAGVSQSPRYKVAKRGQDVALRCDPISGHVSLFWYQQALGQGPEFLTYFQNEAQLDKSGLPSDRFFAERPEGSVSTLKIQRTQQEDSAVYLCASSSTPGLTYEQYFGPGTRLTVT.

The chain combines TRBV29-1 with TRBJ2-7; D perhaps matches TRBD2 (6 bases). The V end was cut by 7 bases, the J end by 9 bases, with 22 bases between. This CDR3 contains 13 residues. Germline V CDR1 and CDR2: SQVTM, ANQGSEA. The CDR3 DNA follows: TGCAGCGCCTCGGCGGGATCCCCCGAGGGGCAGTACTTC. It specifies CSASAGSPEGQYF.